The rows below give T cell receptor beta chains drawn from one sample of a study of blood T cell repertoires in COVID-19. Sequencing used immunoSEQ multiplex PCR; TCRdb keeps in-frame clones, though not all of them. The table has 250,000 or so clones, roughly 86% seen once. Specimen: PBMCs or T cells enriched from blood (not recorded which). The receptors here all came from a woman in her forties or fifties who had recovered from COVID-19. CDR3s include the opening cysteine and the closing phenylalanine or tryptophan. A D gene is named only where the DNA matches it firmly. A row's size may be missing; if present it is once, few, many or a size class.

-	-	14	TRBV5-1	TRBJ1-6	TGCGCCAGCAGCTTGGCCGGGAGTAATTCACCCCTCCACTTT	CASSLAGSNSPLHF
TRBD1	-	15	TRBV19	TRBJ1-4	TGTGCCAGTAGTACTACAGGGGAGACTAATGAAAAACTGTTTTTT	CASSTTGETNEKLFF
TRBD1	many	14	TRBV5-4	TRBJ1-1	TGTGCCAGCAGCCGTGACAGGGGGAACACTGAAGCTTTCTTT	CASSRDRGNTEAFF
TRBD1	-	16	TRBV5-1	TRBJ2-3	TGCGCCAGCAGCCGCCAGGACAGGGTGGGTCCAGATACGCAGTATTTT	CASSRQDRVGPDTQYF
-	-	15	TRBV28	TRBJ2-7	TGTGCCAGCAGTTTAGGGGGGGGACAGGCCTACGAGCAGTACTTC	CASSLGGGQAYEQYF
TRBD1	-	16	TRBV6-5	TRBJ1-2	TGTGCCAGCAGTTACACCCCGACAGGGCTTAACTATGGCTACACCTTC	CASSYTPTGLNYGYTF
-	-	15	TRBV28	TRBJ1-6	TGTGCCAGCAGTTTGGGGAGCTCCTATAATTCACCCCTCCACTTT	CASSLGSSYNSPLHF
-	-	12	TRBV28	TRBJ1-2	TGTGCCAGCAGCATCAGGGTTATCGGCTACACCTTC	CASSIRVIGYTF
TRBD1	-	18	TRBV20-1	TRBJ2-7	TGCAGTGCTAGTGCCCCGCCCACGAGGGTGACAGGGGGATGGGAGCAGTACTTC	CSASAPPTRVTGGWEQYF
-	once	11	TRBV6-5	TRBJ2-3	TGTGCCAGCCGTAGCACAGATACGCAGTATTTT	CASRSTDTQYF
TRBD2	many	16	TRBV4-1	TRBJ2-7	TGCGCCAGCAGCCAACCCTTAGCGGGGGGCAGGTACGAGCAGTACTTC	CASSQPLAGGRYEQYF
-	-	15	TRBV14	TRBJ2-1	TGTGCCAGCAGCCCCCTGGCCGACTCCTACAATGAGCAGTTCTTC	CASSPLADSYNEQFF
-	-	14	TRBV4-1	TRBJ2-2	TGCGCCAGCAGCCAAGAGGCAGTCTCCGGGGAGCTGTTTTTT	CASSQEAVSGELFF
-	-	15	TRBV5-5	TRBJ2-7	TGTGCCAGCATCACCCTGAAACTTCTCGCCTACGAGCAGTACTTC	CASITLKLLAYEQYF
-	-	14	TRBV11-2	TRBJ1-1	TGTGCCAGCAGCTTTAGCAATACGAACACTGAAGCTTTCTTT	CASSFSNTNTEAFF
TRBD1	once	14	TRBV3-1/TRBV3-2	TRBJ1-5	TGTGCCAGCAGGGGGACAGGGACGGTTCAGCCCCAGCATTTT	CASRGTGTVQPQHF
-	-	15	TRBV19	TRBJ1-5	TGTGCCAGTAGTATAGCCACAGTGAGCAATCAGCCCCAGCATTTT	CASSIATVSNQPQHF
TRBD1	-	14	TRBV5-1	TRBJ2-7	TGCGCCAGCAGCCTGGAGACAGGGTCCTACGAGCAGTACTTC	CASSLETGSYEQYF
TRBD2	once	15	TRBV5-4	TRBJ2-7	TGTGCCAGCAGCTCATGGACTAGCGGGAGCCACGAGCAGTACTTC	CASSSWTSGSHEQYF
-	-	13	TRBV7-8	TRBJ1-2	TGTGCCAGCAGCTTTCAGGGGTTATTAGGCTACACCTTC	CASSFQGLLGYTF
TRBD2	-	14	TRBV19	TRBJ2-3	TGTGCCAGTAGTATCACAGCTAGCGGTGATACGCAGTATTTT	CASSITASGDTQYF
TRBD2	-	15	TRBV19	TRBJ2-2	TGTGCCAGTATACTAGCGGGAGGTCTCCCCGGGGAGCTGTTTTTT	CASILAGGLPGELFF
-	-	13	TRBV19	TRBJ2-2	TGTGCCAGTAGTATGAGCGGTACCGGGGAGCTGTTTTTT	CASSMSGTGELFF
-	once	16	TRBV19	TRBJ1-5	TGTGCCAGTAGGCCCGTTTTGACAAACCGGAATCAGCCCCAGCATTTT	CASRPVLTNRNQPQHF
TRBD1	-	15	TRBV10-2	TRBJ1-4	TGCGCCAGCAGGCAGCCGGGACAGGGGTTGGAAAAACTGTTTTTT	CASRQPGQGLEKLFF
-	many	16	TRBV28	TRBJ1-6	TGTGCCAGCAGTCCCTGGAGGGGTTGGGGTAATTCACCCCTCCACTTT	CASSPWRGWGNSPLHF
TRBD1	-	17	TRBV6-2/TRBV6-3	TRBJ2-2	TGTGCCAGCAGTCCCCTCGCAGGGGGAATTAACACCGGGGAGCTGTTTTTT	CASSPLAGGINTGELFF
TRBD2	-	16	TRBV4-2	TRBJ2-1	TGTGCCAGCAGCCAAACCACTAGCGGGATATACAATGAGCAGTTCTTC	CASSQTTSGIYNEQFF
-	-	15	TRBV30	TRBJ2-5	TGTGCCTGGAGGCCCGGGACACTCTCAAGGGAGACCCAGTACTTC	CAWRPGTLSRETQYF
-	-	15	TRBV11-3	TRBJ2-5	TGTGCCAGCAGCTCAGGGGTCGGGGACGTAGAGACCCAGTACTTC	CASSSGVGDVETQYF
-	-	15	TRBV28	TRBJ1-5	TGTGCCAGCAGTCGCCAGTCTGAAAGCAATCAGCCCCAGCATTTT	CASSRQSESNQPQHF